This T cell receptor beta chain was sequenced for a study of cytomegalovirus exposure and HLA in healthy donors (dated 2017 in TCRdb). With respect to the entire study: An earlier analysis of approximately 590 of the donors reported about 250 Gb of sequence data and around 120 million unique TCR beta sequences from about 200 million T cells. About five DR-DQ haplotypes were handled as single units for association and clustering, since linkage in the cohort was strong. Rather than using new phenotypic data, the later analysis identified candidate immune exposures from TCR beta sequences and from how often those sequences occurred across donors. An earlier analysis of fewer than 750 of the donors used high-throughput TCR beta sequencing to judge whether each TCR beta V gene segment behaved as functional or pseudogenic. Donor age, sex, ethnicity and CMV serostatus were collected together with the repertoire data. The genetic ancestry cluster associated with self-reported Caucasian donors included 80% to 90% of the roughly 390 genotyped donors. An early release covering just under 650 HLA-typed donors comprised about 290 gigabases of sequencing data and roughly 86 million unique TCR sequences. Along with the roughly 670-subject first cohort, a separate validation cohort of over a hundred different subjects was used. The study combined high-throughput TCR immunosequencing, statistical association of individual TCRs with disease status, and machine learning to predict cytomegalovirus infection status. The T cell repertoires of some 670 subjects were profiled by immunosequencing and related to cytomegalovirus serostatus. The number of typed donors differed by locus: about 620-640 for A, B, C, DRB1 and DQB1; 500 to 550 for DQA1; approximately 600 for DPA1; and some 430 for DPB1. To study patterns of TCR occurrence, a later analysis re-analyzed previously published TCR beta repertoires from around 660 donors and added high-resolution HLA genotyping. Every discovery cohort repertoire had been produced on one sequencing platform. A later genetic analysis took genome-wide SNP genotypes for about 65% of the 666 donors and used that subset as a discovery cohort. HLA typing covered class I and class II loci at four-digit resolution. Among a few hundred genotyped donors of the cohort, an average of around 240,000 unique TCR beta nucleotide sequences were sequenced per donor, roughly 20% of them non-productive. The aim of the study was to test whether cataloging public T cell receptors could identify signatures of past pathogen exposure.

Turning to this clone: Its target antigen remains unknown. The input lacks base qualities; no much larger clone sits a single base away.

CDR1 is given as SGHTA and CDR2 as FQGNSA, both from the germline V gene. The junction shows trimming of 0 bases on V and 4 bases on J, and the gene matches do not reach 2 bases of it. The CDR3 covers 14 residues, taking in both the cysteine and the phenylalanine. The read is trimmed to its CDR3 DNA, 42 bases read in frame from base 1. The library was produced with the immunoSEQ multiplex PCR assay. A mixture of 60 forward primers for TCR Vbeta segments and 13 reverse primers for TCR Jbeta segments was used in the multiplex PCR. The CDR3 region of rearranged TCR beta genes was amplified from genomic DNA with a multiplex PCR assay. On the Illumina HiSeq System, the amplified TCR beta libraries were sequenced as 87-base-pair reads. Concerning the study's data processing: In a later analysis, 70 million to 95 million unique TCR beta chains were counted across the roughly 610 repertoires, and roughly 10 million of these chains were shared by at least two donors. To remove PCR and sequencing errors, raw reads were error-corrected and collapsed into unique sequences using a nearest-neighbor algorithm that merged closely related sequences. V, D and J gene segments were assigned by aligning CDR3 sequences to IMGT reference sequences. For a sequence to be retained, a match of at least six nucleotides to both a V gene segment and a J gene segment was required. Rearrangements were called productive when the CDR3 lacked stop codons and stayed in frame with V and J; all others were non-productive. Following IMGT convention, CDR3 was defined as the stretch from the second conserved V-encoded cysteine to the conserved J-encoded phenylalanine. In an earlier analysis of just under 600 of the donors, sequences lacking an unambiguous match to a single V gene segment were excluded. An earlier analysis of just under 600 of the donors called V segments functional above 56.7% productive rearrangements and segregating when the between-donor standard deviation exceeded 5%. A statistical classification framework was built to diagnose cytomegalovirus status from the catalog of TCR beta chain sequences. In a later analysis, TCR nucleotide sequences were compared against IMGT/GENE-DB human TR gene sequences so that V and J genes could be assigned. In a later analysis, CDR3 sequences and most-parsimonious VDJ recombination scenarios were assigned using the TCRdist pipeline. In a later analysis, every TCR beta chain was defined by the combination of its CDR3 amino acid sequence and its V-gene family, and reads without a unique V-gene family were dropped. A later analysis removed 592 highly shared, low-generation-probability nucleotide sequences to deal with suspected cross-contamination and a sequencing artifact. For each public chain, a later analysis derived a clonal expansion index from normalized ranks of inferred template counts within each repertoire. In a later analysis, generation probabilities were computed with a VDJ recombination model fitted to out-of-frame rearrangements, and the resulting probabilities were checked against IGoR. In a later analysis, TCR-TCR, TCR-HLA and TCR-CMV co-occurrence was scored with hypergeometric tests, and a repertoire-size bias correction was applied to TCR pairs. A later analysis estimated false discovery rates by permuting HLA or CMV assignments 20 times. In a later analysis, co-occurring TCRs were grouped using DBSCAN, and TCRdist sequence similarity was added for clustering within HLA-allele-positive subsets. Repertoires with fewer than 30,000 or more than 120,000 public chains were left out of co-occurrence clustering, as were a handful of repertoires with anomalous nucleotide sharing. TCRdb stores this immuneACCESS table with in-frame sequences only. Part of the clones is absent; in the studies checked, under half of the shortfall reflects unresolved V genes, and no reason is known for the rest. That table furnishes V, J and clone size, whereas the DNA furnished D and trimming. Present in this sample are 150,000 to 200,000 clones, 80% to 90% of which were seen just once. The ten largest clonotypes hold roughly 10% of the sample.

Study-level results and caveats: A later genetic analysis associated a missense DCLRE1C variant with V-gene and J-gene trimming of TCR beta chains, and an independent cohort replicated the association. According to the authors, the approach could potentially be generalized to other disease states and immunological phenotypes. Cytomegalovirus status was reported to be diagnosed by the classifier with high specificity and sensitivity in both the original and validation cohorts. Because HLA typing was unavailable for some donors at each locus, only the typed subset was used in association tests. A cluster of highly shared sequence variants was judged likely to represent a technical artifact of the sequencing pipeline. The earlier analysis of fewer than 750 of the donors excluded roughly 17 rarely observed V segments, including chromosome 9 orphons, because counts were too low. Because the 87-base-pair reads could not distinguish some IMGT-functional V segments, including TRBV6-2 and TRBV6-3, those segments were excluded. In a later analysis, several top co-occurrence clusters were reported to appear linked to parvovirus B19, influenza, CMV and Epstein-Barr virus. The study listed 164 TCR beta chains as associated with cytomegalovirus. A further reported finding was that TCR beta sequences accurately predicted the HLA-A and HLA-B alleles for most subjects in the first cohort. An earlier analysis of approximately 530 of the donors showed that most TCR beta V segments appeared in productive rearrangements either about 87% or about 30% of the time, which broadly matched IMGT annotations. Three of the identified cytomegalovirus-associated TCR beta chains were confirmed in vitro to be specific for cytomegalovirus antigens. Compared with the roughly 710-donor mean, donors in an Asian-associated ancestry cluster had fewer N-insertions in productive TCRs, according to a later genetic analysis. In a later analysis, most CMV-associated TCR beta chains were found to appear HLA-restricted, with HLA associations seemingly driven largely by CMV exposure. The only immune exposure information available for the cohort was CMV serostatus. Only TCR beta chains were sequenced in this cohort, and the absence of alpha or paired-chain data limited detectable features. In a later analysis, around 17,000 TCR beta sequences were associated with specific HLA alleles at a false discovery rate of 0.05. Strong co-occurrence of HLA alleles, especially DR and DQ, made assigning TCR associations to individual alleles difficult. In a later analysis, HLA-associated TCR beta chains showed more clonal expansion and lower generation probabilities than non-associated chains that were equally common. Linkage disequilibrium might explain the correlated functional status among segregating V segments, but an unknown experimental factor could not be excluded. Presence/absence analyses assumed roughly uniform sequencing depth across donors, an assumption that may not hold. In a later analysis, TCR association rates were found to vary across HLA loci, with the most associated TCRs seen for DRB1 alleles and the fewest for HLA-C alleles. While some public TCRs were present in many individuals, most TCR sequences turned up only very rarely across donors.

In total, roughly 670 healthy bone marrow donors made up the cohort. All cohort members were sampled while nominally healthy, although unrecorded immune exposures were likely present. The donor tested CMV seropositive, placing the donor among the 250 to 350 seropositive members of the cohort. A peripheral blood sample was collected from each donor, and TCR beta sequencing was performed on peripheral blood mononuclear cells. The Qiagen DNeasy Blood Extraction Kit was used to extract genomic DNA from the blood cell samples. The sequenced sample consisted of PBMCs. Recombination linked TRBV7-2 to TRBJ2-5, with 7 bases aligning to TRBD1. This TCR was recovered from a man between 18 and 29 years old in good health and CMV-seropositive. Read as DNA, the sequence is TGTGCCAGCAGCTTAGCGACAGGGTTAGAGACCCAGTACTTC. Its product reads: CASSLATGLETQYF.